The entry that follows covers one T cell receptor beta chain sequence. Its cognate antigen is unknown. Diagnostic assessment was based on clinical symptoms, serum thyroxine and TRAb, thyroid ultrasound and orbital computed tomography. Germline V lookup: CDR1 SNHLY, CDR2 FYNNEI. V gave up 6 bases and J gave up 6 bases; unmatched junction bases: 6. The CDR3 runs 14 residues. This sample stems from a study of T cells in Graves' hyperthyroidism and ophthalmopathy. Study observations and caveats: Most thyroid clonotypes that were expanded above 0.001 also turned up in blood.

TCR beta CDR3 region amplification was performed from RNA transcripts. The HTBI primer set served for first-round RT-PCR of the TCR CDR3. TCRdb analysed the multiplex PCR reads with MiXCR anew, one entry per CDR3 protein. The table has hundreds of thousands of distinct CDR3 sequences, around 15% seen once; the top ten hold around 4%. Source material: blood. The gene calls are TRBV2 and TRBJ2-7; 12 nucleotides match TRBD2. This sequence was found in a woman in her twenties or thirties with Graves' hyperthyroidism. The CDR3 region has the DNA TGTGCCAGCAGACCGGGACTAGCGGGTTTCGAGCAGTACTTC. Translation: CASRPGLAGFEQYF.